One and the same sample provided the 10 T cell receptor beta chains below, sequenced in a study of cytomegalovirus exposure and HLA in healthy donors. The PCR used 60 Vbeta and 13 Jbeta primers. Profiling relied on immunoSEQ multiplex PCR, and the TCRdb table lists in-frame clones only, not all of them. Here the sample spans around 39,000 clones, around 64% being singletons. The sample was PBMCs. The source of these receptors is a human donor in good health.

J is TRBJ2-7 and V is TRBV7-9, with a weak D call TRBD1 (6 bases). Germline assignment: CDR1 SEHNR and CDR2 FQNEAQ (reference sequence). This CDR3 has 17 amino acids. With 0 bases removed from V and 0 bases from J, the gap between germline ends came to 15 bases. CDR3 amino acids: CASSLAPSLDSSYEQYF. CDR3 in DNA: TGTGCCAGCAGCTTAGCGCCCTCGCTGGACAGCTCCTACGAGCAGTACTTC.

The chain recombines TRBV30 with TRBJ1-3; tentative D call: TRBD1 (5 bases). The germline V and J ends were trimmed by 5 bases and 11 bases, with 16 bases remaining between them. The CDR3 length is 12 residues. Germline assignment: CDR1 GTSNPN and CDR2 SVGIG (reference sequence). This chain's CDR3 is CAWGATSGSIYF. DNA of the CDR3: TGTGCCTGGGGGGCAACGAGTGGGTCCATATATTTT.

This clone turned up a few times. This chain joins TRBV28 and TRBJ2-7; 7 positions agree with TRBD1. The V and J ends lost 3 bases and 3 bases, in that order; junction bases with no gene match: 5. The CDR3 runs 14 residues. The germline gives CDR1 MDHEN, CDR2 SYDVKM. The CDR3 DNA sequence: TGTGCCAGCAGTTTGACAGGGAGTAACTACGAGCAGTACTTC. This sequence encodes CASSLTGSNYEQYF.

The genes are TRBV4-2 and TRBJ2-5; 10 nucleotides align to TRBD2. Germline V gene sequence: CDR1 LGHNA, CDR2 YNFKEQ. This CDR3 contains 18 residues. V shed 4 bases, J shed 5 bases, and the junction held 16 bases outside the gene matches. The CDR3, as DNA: TGTGCCAGCAGCCCCAAAGTAGCGGGGGGACCATCCGCGGAGACCCAGTACTTC. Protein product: CASSPKVAGGPSAETQYF.

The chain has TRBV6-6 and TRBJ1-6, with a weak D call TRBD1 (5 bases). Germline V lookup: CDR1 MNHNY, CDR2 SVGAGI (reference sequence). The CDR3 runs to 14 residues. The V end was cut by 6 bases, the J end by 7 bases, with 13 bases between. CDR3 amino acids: CASSVEAGNSPLHF. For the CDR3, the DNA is TGTGCCAGCAGCGTCGAGGCAGGGAATTCACCCCTCCACTTT.

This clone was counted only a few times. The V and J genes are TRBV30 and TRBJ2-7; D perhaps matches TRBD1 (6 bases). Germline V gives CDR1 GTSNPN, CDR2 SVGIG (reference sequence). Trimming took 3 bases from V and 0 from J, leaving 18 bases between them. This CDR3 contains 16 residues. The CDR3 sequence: CAWRHTGTHSSYEQYF. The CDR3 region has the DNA TGTGCCTGGAGACATACCGGGACACACAGCTCCTACGAGCAGTACTTC.

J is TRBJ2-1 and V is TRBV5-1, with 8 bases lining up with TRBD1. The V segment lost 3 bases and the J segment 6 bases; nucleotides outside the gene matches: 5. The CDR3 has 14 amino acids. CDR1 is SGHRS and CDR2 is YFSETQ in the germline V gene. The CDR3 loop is CASSSGQGANEQFF. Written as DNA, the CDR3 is TGCGCCAGCAGCTCCGGACAGGGAGCCAATGAGCAGTTCTTC. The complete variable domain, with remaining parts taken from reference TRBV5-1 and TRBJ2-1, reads KAGVTQTPRYLIKTRGQQVTLSCSPISGHRSVSWYQQTPGQGLQFLFEYFSETQRNKGNFPGRFSGRQFSNSRSEMNVSTLELGDSALYLCASSSGQGANEQFFGPGTRLTVL.

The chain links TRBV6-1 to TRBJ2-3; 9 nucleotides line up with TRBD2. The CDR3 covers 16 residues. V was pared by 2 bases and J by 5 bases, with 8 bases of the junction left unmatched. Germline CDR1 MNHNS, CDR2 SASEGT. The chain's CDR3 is CASSESAGGYRDTQYF. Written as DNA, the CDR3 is TGTGCCAGCAGTGAATCGGCGGGGGGGTATAGAGATACGCAGTATTTT.

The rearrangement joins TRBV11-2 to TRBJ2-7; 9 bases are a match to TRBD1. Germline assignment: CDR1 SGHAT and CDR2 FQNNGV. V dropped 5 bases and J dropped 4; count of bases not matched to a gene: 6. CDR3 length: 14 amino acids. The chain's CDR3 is CASSEDRGPYEQYF. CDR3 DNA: TGTGCCAGCAGCGAGGACAGGGGACCGTACGAGCAGTACTTC.

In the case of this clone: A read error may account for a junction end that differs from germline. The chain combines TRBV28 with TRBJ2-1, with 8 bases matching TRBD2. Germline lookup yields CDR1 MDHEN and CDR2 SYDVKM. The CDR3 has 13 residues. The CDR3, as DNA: TGTGCCAGCATTTTAGCGGGGCACAATGAGCAGTTCTTC. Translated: CASILAGHNEQFF.